The clone carrying this T cell receptor (beta chain) came up a few times. The antigen is undetermined. This sample's RNA came from whole unsorted tissue. The sample is drawn from a study of tumor and adjacent non-tumor tissue in lung cancer. Study information: There were some 12 adenocarcinoma, a couple of squamous cell carcinoma and 1 small cell lung cancer cases. Findings and caveats of the study: Tumor tissue had significantly higher TCR diversity than normal lung. Patients with more diverse tumor TCRs had worse survival.

V shed 3 bases and J shed 9 bases, with 18 bases lying between them. The CDR3 extends over 15 amino acids. Three rounds of nested PCR, following a modified ARM-PCR protocol, produced the TCRbeta library. A single record per CDR3 protein comes from TCRdb applying MiXCR to the multiplex PCR reads. The table shows 200,000 to 250,000 distinct CDR3 sequences, with 71% occurring only once. The rearrangement uses TRBV12-3 or TRBV12-4 and TRBJ2-1; TRBD2 is a possible D gene (5 bases). The sequence was obtained from a man aged 55 to 70 with non-small cell lung cancer. The sequenced sample was lung tumor tissue. This chain's CDR3 is CASSLAGKLLSEQFF. The CDR3 nucleotides are TGTGCCAGCAGTTTGGCCGGGAAACTCCTCAGTGAGCAGTTCTTC.